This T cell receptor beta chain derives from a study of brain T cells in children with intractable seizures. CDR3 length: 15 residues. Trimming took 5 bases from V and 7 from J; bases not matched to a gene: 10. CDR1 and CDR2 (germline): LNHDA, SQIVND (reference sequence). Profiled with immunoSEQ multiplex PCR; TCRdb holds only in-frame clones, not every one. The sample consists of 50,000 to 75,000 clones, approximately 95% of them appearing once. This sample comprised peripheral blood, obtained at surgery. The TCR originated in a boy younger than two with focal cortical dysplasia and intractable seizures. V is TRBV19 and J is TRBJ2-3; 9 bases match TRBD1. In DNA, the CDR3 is TGTGCCAGTAGTCGAGGACAGGGGATGTGGAATACGCAGTATTTT. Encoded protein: CASSRGQGMWNTQYF.